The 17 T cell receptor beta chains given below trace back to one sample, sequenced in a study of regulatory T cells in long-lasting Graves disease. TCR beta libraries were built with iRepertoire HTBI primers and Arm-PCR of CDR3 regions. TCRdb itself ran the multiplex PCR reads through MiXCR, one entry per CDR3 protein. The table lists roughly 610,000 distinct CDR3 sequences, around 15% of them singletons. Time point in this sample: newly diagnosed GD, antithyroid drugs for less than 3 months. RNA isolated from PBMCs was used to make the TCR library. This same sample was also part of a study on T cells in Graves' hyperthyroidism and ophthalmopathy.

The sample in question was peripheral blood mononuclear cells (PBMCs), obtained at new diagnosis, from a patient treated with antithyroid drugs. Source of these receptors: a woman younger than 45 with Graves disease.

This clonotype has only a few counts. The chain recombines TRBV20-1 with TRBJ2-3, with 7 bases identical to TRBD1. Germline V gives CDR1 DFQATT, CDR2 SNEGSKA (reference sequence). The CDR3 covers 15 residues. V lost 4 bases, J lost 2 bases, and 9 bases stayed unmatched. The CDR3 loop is CSATDQGDTTDTQYF. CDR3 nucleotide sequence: TGCAGTGCTACGGATCAGGGGGATACCACAGATACGCAGTATTTT.

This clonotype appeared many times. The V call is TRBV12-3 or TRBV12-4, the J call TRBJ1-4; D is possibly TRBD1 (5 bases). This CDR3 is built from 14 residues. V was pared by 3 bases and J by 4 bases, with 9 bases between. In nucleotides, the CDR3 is TGTGCCAGCAGTTTCGCGGGGCGTAATGAAAAACTGTTTTTT. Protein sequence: CASSFAGRNEKLFF.

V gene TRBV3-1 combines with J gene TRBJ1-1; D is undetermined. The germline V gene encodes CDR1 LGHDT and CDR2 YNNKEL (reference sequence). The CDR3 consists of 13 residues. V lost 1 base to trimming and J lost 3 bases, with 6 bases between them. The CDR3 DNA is TGTGCCAGCAGCCAAGGGAAGTACACTGAAGCTTTCTTT. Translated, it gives CASSQGKYTEAFF.

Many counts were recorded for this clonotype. CDR3 region: CASSESRDQPQHF. CDR3 DNA: TGTGCCAGCAGCGAAAGCCGGGATCAGCCCCAGCATTTT. The chain has TRBV7-8 and TRBJ1-5, with unresolved D. This CDR3 is built from 13 residues. Germline V gene lookup returns CDR1 SGHVS and CDR2 FQNEAQ. Trimming took 5 bases from V and 5 from J, leaving 10 bases between them.

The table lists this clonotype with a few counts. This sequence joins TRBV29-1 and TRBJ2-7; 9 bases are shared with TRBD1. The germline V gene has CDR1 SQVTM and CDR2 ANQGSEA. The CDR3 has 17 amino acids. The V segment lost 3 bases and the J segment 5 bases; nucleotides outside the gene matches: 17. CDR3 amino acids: CSVDGLIGQGKSDEQYF. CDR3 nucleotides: TGCAGCGTTGACGGACTGATCGGACAGGGGAAATCGGACGAGCAGTACTTC.

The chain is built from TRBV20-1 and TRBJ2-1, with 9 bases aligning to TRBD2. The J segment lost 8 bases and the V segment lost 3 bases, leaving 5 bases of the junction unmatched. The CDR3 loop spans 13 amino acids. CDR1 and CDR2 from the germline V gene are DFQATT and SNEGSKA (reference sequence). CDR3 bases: TGCAGTGCTAGGACTAGCGGAGAGCATGAGCAGTTCTTC. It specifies CSARTSGEHEQFF.

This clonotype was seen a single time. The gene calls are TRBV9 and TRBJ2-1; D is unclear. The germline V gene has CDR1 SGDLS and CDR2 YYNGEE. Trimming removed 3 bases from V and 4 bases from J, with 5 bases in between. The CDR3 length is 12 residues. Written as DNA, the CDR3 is TGTGCCAGCAGCGGACTGTACAATGAGCAGTTCTTC. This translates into CASSGLYNEQFF.

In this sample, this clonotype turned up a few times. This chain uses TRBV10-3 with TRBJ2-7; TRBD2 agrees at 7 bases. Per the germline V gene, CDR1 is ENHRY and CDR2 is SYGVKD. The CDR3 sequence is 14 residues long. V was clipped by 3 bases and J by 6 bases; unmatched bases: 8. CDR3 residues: CAISDSGAPSEQYF. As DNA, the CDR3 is TGTGCCATCAGTGACAGCGGGGCCCCCTCCGAGCAGTACTTC.

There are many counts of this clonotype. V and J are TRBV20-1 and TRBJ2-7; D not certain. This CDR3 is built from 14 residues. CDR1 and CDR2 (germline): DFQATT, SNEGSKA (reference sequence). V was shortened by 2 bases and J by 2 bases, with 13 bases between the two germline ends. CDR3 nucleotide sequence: TGCAGTGCTAGACTAGACCGTCCAACCTACGAGCAGTACTTC. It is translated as CSARLDRPTYEQYF.

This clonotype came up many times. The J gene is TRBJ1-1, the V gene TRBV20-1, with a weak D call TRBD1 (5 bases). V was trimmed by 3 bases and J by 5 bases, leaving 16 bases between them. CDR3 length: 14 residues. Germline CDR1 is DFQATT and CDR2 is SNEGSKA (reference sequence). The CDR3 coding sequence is TGCAGTGCTAGCAAACCGGGACTTGGGACTGAAGCTTTCTTT. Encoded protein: CSASKPGLGTEAFF.

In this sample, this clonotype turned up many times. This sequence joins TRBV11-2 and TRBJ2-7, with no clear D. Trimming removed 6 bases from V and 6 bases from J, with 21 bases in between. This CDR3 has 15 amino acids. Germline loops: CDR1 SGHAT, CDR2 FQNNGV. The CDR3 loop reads CASRSTDTPYSEQYF. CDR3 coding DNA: TGTGCCAGCAGGTCAACAGACACCCCCTATTCCGAGCAGTACTTC.

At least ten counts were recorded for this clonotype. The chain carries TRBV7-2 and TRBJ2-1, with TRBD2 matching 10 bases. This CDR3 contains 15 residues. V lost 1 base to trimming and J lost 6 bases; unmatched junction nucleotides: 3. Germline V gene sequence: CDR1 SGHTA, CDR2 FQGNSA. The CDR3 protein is CASSLVSSGSNEQFF. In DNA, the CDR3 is TGTGCCAGCAGCTTAGTCTCTAGCGGGAGCAATGAGCAGTTCTTC.

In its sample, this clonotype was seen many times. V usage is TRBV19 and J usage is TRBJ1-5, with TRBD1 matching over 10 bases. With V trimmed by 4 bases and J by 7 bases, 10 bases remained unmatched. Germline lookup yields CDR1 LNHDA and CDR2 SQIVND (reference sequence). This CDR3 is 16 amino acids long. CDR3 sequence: CASSKVGDRGFQPQHF. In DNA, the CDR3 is TGTGCCAGTAGTAAAGTGGGGGACAGGGGTTTCCAGCCCCAGCATTTT.

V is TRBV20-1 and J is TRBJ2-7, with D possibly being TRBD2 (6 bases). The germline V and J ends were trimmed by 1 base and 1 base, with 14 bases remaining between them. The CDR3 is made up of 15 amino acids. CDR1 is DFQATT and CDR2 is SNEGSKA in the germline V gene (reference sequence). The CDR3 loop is CSARAGASRSYEQYF. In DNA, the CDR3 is TGCAGTGCTAGAGCGGGAGCATCAAGGTCCTACGAGCAGTACTTC.

For the CDR3, the DNA is TGTGCCACCGGACAGGGCCTCACTGAAGCTTTCTTT. It translates to CATGQGLTEAFF. The genes are TRBV19 and TRBJ1-1; the match to TRBD1 covers 8 bases. This CDR3 region has 12 residues. V dropped 10 bases and J dropped 4; count of bases not matched to a gene: 5. The V gene's germline CDR1 is LNHDA and CDR2 SQIVND (reference sequence). Based on the CDR3 plus reference TRBV19 and TRBJ1-1, the full variable domain is DGGITQSPKYLFRKEGQNVTLSCEQNLNHDAMYWYRQDPGQGLRLIYYSQIVNDFQKGDIAEGYSVSREKKESFPLTVTSAQKNPTAFYLCATGQGLTEAFFGQGTRLTVV.

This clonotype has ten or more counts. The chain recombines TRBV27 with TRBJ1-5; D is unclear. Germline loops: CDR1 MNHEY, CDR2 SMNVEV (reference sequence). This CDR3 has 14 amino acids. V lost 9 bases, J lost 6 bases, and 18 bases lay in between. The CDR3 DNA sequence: TGTGCCAGTAGTGACTTAACCCTCTCTCAGCCCCAGCATTTT. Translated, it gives CASSDLTLSQPQHF.

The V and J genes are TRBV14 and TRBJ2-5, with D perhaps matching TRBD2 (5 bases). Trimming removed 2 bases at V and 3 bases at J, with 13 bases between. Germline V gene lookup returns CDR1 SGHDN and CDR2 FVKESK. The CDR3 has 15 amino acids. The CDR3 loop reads CASSQLSGGKETQYF. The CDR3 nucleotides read TGTGCCAGCAGCCAATTGTCAGGAGGAAAAGAGACCCAGTACTTC. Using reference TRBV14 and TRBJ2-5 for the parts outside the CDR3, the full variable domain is EAGVTQFPSHSVIEKGQTVTLRCDPISGHDNLYWYRRVMGKEIKFLLHFVKESKQDESGMPNNRFLAERTGGTYSTLKVQPAELEDSGVYFCASSQLSGGKETQYFGPGTRLLVL.